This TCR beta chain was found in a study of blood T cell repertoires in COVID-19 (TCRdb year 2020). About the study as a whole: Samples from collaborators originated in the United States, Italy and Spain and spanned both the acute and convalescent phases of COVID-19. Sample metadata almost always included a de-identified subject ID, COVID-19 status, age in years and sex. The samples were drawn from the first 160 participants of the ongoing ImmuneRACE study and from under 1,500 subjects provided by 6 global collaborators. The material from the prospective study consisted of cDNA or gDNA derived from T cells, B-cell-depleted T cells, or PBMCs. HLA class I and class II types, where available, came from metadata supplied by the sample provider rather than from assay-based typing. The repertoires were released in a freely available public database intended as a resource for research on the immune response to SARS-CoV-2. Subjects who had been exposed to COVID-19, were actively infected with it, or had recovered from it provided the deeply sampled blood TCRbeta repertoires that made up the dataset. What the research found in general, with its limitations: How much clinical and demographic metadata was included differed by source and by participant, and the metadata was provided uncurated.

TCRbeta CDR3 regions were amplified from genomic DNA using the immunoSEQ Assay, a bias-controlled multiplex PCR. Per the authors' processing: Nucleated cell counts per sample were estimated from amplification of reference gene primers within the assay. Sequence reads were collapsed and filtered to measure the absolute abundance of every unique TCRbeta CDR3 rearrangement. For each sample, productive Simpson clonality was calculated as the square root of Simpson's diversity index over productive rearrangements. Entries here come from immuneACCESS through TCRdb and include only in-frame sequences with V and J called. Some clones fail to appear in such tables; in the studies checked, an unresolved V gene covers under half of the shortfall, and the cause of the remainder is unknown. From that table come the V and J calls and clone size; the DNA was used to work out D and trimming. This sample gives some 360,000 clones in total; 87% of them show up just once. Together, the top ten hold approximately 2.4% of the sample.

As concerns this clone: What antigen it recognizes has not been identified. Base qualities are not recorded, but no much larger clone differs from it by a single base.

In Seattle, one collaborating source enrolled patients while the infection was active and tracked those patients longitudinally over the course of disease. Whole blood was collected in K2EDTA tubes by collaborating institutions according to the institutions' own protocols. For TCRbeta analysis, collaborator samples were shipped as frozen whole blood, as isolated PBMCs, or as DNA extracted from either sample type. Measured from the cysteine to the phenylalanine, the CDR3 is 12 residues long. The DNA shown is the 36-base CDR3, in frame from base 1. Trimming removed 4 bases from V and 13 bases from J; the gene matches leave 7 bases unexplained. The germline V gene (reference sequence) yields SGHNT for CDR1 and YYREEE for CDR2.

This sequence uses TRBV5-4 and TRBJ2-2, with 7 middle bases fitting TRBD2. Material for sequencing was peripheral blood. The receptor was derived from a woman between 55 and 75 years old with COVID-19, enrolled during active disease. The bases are TGTGCCAGCAGCGGGGGGGGTTCGGTGCTGTTTTTT. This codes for CASSGGGSVLFF. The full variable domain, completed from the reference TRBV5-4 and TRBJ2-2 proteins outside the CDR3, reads ETGVTQSPTHLIKTRGQQVTLRCSSQSGHNTVSWYQQALGQGPQFIFQYYREEENGRGNFPPRFSGLQFPNYSSELNVNALELDDSALYLCASSGGGSVLFFGEGSRLTVL.